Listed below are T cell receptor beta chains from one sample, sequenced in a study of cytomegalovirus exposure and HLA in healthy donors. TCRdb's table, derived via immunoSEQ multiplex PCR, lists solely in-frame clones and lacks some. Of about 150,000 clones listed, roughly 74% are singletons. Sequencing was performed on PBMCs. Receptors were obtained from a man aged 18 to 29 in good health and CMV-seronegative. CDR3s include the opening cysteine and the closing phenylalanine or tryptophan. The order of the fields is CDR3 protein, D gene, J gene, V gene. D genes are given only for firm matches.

CASSPRGGGPLEQYF | TRBD2 | TRBJ2-7 | TRBV6-1
CASSFMTGYTYNEQFF | - | TRBJ2-1 | TRBV5-5
CASSLLGGHTF | - | TRBJ1-2 | TRBV5-6
CASSVGERSATNEKLFF | - | TRBJ1-4 | TRBV9
CASSTDRSSGNTIYF | - | TRBJ1-3 | TRBV19
CSSSFLQGYEQYF | - | TRBJ2-7 | TRBV7-9
CASSVTGGWVGYGYTF | TRBD1 | TRBJ1-2 | TRBV6-1
CSVGGTGNQPQHF | TRBD1 | TRBJ1-5 | TRBV29-1
CASSWGSGGVRGGNTIYF | - | TRBJ1-3 | TRBV7-2
CASSLRGQGLDEKLFF | TRBD1 | TRBJ1-4 | TRBV5-1
CASSSFLLWTESQETQYF | - | TRBJ2-5 | TRBV28
CASAGSSGTEAFF | - | TRBJ1-1 | TRBV7-9
CASSSPWVAGDREQFF | TRBD2 | TRBJ2-1 | TRBV28
CASSSGTLAYEQYF | - | TRBJ2-7 | TRBV5-4
CASSHPGLGGTYQETQYF | TRBD2 | TRBJ2-5 | TRBV7-2
CASSLTGDGYTF | TRBD1 | TRBJ1-2 | TRBV6-1
CASSPSGLSREQFF | TRBD2 | TRBJ2-1 | TRBV7-6
CASSFGGNYGYTF | - | TRBJ1-2 | TRBV5-1
CASSLGGGGYTF | - | TRBJ1-2 | TRBV27